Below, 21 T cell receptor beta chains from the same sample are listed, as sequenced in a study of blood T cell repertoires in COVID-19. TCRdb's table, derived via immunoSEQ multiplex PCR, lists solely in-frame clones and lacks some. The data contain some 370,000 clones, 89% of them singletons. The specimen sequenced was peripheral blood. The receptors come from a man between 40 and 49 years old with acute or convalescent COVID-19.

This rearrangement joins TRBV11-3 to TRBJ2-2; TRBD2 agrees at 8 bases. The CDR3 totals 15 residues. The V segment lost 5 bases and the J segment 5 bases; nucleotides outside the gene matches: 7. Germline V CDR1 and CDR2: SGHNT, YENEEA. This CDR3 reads CASSGEAGVTGELFF. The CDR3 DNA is TGTGCCAGCAGCGGGGAAGCGGGGGTTACCGGGGAGCTGTTTTTT.

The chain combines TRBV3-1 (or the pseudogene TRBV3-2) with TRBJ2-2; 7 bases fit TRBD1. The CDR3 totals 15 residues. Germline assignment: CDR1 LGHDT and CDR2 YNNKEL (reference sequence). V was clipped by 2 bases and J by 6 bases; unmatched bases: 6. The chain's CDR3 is CASSQSGQGAGELFF. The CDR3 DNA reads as TGTGCCAGCAGCCAATCGGGTCAGGGGGCCGGGGAGCTGTTTTTT.

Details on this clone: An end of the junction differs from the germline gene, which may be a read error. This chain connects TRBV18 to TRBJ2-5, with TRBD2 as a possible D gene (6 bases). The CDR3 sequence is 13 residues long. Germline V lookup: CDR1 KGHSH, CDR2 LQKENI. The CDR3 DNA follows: TGTGCCAGCTCACGGCGGGACCAGGAGACCCAGTACTTC. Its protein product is CASSRRDQETQYF.

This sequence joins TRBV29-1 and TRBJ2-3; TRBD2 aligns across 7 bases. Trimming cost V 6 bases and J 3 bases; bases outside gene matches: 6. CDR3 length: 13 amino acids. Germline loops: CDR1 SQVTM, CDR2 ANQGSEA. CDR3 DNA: TGCAGCGTCGCCCAGGGAGGGACAGATACGCAGTATTTT. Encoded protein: CSVAQGGTDTQYF.

CDR3 sequence (DNA): TGCAGCGTTTCGACAGGGACAGGCGAGCAGTACTTC. It specifies CSVSTGTGEQYF. The chain combines TRBV29-1 with TRBJ2-7, with TRBD1 matching over 8 bases. The germline V gene encodes CDR1 SQVTM and CDR2 ANQGSEA. CDR3 length: 12 residues. Trimming at V came to 5 bases and at J to 6 bases, leaving 6 bases not matched to a gene.

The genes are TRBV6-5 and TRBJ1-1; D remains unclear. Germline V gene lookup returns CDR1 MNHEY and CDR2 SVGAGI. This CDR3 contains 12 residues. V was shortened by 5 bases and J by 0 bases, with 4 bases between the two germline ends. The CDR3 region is CASSQVNTEAFF. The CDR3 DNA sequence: TGTGCCAGCAGTCAGGTGAACACTGAAGCTTTCTTT.

In nucleotides, the CDR3 is TGTGCTAGTGGTACGACAGGGGGAAACACCATATATTTT. Its protein product is CASGTTGGNTIYF. This chain uses TRBV12-5 with TRBJ1-3; 7 nucleotides agree with TRBD1. Germline V gene sequence: CDR1 LGHNT, CDR2 FRNRAP. The V and J ends lost 5 bases and 4 bases, in that order; junction bases with no gene match: 2. This CDR3 contains 13 residues.

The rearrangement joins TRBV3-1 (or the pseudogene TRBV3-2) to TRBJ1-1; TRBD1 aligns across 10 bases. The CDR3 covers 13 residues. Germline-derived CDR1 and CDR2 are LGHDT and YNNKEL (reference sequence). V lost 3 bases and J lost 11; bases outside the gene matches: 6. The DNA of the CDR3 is TGTGCCAGCAGCCAGACAGGGGGCGCCGCTGCTTTCTTT. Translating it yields CASSQTGGAAAFF.

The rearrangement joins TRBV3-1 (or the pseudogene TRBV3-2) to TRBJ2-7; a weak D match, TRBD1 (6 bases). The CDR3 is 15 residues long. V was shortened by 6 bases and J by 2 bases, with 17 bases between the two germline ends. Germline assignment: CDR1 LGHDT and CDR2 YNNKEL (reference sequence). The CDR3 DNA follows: TGTGCCAGCAGTCCCCTCAGGGGCCCGACCTACGAGCAGTACTTC. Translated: CASSPLRGPTYEQYF.

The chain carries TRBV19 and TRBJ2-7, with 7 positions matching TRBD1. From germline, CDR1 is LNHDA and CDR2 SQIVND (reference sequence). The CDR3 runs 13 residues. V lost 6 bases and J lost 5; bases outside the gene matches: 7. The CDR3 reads CASRIQGSHEQYF. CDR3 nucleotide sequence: TGTGCCAGTAGGATACAGGGGTCCCACGAGCAGTACTTC.

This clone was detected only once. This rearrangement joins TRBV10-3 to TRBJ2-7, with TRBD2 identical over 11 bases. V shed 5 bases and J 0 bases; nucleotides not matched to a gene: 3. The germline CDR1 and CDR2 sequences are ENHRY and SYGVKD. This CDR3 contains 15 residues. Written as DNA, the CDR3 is TGTGCCATCAGTTCGGGACTAGCGGACTCCTACGAGCAGTACTTC. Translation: CAISSGLADSYEQYF.

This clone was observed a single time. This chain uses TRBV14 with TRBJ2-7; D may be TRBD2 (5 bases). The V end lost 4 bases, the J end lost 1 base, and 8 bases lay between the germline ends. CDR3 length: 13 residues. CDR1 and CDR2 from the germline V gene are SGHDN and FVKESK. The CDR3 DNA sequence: TGTGCCAGCAGCCTAGGGAGATCCTACGAGCAGTACTTC. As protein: CASSLGRSYEQYF.

The CDR3, as DNA: TGCGCCAGCAACAAACCGGGACAGGGAGATACGCAGTATTTT. Translated, it gives CASNKPGQGDTQYF. The chain couples TRBV5-1 to TRBJ2-3; 9 bases agree with TRBD1. Germline V gene data show CDR1 as SGHRS and CDR2 as YFSETQ. The CDR3 spans 14 residues. The V and J ends lost 6 bases and 5 bases, in that order; junction bases with no gene match: 7. Complete variable domain (other parts from reference TRBV5-1 and TRBJ2-3): KAGVTQTPRYLIKTRGQQVTLSCSPISGHRSVSWYQQTPGQGLQFLFEYFSETQRNKGNFPGRFSGRQFSNSRSEMNVSTLELGDSALYLCASNKPGQGDTQYFGPGTRLTVL.

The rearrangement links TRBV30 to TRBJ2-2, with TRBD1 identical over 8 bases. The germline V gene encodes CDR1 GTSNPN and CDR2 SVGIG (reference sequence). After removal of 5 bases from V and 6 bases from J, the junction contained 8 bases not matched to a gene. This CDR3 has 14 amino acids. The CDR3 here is CAWCRGRPAGELFF. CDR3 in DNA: TGTGCCTGGTGCAGGGGGCGTCCCGCCGGGGAGCTGTTTTTT.

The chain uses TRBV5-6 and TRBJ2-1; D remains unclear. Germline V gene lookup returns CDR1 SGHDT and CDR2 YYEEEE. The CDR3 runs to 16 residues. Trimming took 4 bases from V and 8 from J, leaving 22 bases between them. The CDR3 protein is CASSQPETRSPDEQFF. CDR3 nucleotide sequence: TGTGCCAGCAGCCAGCCCGAGACACGTTCACCGGATGAGCAGTTCTTC. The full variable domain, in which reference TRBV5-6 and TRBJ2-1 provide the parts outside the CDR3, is DAGVTQSPTHLIKTRGQQVTLRCSPKSGHDTVSWYQQALGQGPQFIFQYYEEEERQRGNFPDRFSGHQFPNYSSELNVNALLLGDSALYLCASSQPETRSPDEQFFGPGTRLTVL.

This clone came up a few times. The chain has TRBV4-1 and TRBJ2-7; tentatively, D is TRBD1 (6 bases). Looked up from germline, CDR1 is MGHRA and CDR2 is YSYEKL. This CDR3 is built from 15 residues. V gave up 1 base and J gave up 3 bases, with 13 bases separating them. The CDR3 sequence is CASSQASDSGYEQYF. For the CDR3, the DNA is TGCGCCAGCAGCCAAGCCTCGGACAGCGGCTACGAGCAGTACTTC.

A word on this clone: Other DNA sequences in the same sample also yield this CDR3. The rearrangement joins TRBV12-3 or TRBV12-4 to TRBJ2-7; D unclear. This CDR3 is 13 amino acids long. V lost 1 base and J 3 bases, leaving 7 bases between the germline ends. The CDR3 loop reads CASSLGRSYEQYF. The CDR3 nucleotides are TGTGCCAGCAGTTTAGGTCGCAGCTACGAGCAGTACTTC.

The CDR3 nucleotides are TGTGCCAGCAGTCCAGGACAGGATCGTGGAAACACCATATATTTT. Translating gives CASSPGQDRGNTIYF. V is TRBV2 and J is TRBJ1-3; the match to TRBD1 covers 7 bases. V gave up 5 bases and J gave up 3 bases; unmatched junction bases: 7. Germline lookup yields CDR1 SNHLY and CDR2 FYNNEI. The CDR3 sequence is 15 residues long.

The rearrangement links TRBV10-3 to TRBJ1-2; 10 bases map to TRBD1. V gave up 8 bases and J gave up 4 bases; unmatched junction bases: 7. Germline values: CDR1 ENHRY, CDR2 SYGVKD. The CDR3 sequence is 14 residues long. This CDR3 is CAIRGDRGVYGYTF. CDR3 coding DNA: TGTGCCATCCGTGGGGACAGGGGTGTCTATGGCTACACCTTC.

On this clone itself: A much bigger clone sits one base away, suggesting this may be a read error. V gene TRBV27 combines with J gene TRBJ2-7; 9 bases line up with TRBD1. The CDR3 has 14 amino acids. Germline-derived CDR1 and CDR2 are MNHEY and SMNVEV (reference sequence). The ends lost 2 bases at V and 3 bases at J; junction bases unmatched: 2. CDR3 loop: CASSLGTGFYEQYF. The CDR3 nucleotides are TGTGCCAGCAGTTTAGGGACAGGGTTCTACGAGCAGTACTTC.

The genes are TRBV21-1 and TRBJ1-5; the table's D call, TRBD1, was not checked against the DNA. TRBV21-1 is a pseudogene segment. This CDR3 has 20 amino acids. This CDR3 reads CASSKASGCLGGPSNQPQHF. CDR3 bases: TGTGCCAGCAGCAAAGCCTCCGGATGTCTAGGGGGACCCTCCAATCAGCCCCAGCATTTT.